The clone carrying this T cell receptor (beta chain) was observed at least ten times. Germline V gene sequence: CDR1 LGHNA, CDR2 YSLEER. J was trimmed by 3 bases and V by 1 base; bases with no gene match: 5. This CDR3 has 15 amino acids. This entry comes from a study of neurological immune-mediated disorders. TCRdb reanalysed the 5' RACE reads using MiXCR and keeps one entry per CDR3 protein. The table lists fewer than 55,000 distinct CDR3 sequences, roughly 10% of them singletons. Sample time point: longitudinal time-point 1 (baseline). This sequence was found in a woman aged 40-49 years in good health. The chain links TRBV4-3 to TRBJ2-7; 8 bases match TRBD1. Source material: PBMCs. CDR3 amino acids: CASSQVTGGGYEQYF. CDR3 DNA: TGCGCCAGCAGCCAAGTAACAGGGGGTGGCTACGAGCAGTACTTC.